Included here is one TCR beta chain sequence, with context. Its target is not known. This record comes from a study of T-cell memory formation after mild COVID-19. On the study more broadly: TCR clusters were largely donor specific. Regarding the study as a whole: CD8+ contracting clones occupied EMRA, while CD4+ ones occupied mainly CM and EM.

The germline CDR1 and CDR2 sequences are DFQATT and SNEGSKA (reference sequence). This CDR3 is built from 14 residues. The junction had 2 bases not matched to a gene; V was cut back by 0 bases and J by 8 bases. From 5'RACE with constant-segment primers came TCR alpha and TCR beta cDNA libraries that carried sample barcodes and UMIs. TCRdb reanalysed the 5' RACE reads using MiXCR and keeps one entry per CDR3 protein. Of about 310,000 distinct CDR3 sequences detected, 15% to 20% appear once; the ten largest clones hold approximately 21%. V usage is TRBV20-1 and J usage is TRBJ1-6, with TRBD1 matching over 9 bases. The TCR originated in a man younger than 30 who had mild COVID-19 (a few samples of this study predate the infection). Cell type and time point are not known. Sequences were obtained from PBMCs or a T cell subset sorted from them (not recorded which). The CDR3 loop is CSAREGQGHSPLHF. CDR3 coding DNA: TGCAGTGCTAGAGAGGGACAGGGTCATTCACCCCTCCACTTT.